This TCR beta chain originates from a study of T cells expressing NK-cell markers. About this clonotype itself: As yet, its antigen is unknown.

TCRdb reanalyzed the 5' RACE reads, giving one entry per CDR3 protein sequence and no DNA. The data show 130,000 to 150,000 distinct CDR3 sequences, and the top ten clones hold around 12%. Overall study findings and caveats: The HCMV specificity of the expanded NKG2C+ T cell clones stayed unresolved.

CDR3 size: 14 residues. CDR1 LNHDA and CDR2 SQIVND come from the germline V gene (reference sequence). The source of this sequence is a man between 18 and 29 years old in good health. The V and J genes are TRBV19 and TRBJ2-1; checking the TCRdb D call of TRBD2 is not possible without DNA. Sequences were obtained from blood T cells: a sorted CD56 or NKG2C T cell subset, CD4+ or CD8+ T cells, or bulk PBMC T cells (not recorded which). CDR3 region: CASTLAGGSYEQFF.